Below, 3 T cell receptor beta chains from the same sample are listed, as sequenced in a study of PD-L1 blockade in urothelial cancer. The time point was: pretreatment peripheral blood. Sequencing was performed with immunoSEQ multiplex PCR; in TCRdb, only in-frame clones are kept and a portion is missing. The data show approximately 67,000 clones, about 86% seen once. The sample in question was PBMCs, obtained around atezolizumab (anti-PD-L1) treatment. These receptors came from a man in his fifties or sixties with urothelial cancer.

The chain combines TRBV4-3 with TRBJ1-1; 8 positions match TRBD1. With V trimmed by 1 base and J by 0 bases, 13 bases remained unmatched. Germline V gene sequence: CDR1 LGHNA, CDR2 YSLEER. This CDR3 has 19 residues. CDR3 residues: CASSQAITGGQGLNTEAFF. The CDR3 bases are TGCGCCAGCAGCCAAGCGATAACAGGGGGTCAGGGTTTGAACACTGAAGCTTTCTTT.

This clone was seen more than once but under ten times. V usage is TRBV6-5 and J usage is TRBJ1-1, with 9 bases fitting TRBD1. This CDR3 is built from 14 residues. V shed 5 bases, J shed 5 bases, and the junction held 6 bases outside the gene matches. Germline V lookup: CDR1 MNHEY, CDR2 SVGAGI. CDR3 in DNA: TGTGCCAGCAGTCAGGGACAGGGTGTAACTGAAGCTTTCTTT. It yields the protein CASSQGQGVTEAFF.

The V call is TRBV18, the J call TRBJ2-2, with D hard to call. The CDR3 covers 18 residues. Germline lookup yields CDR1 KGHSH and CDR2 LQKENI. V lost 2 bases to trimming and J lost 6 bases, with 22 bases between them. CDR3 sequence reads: CASSPTTHPGPLPGELFF. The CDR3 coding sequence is TGTGCCAGCTCACCAACCACCCACCCCGGTCCTCTACCCGGGGAGCTGTTTTTT.